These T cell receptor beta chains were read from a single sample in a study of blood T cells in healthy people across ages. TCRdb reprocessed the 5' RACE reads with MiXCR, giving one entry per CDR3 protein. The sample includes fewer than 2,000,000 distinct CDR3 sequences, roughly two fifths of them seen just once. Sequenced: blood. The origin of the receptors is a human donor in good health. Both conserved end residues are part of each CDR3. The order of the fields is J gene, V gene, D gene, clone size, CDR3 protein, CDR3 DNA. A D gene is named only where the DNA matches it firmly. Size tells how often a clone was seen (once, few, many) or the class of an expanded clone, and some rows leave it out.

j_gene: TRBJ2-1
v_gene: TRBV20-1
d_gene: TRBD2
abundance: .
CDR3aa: CSARVPGLVFYEQFF
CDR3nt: TGCAGTGCTAGAGTCCCGGGACTAGTATTCTATGAGCAGTTCTTC

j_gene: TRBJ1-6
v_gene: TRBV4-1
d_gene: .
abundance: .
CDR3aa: CASSQEGSYSYNSPLHF
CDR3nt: TGCGCCAGCAGCCAAGAAGGGTCCTACTCCTATAATTCACCCCTCCACTTT

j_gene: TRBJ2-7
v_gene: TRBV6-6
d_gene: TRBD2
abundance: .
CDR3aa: CASSYTVGEGAYEQYF
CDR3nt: TGTGCCAGCAGTTACACGGTGGGGGAGGGTGCCTACGAGCAGTACTTC

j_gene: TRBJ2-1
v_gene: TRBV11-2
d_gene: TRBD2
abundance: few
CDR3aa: CASIHSRLAGSYNEQFF
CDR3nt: TGTGCCAGCATCCATAGTCGTCTAGCGGGATCCTACAATGAGCAGTTCTTC

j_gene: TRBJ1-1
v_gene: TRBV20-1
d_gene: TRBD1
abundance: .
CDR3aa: CSARANYAGTGAEAFF
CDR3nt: TGCAGTGCTAGGGCCAACTACGCGGGAACAGGGGCTGAAGCTTTCTTT

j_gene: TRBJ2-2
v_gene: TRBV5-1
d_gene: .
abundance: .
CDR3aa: CASSFFQDFGDTGELFF
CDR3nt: TGCGCCAGCAGCTTCTTTCAGGACTTCGGGGACACCGGGGAGCTGTTTTTT

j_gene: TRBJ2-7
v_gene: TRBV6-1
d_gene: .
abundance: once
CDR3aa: CASSDPGQGESF
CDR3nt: TGTGCCAGCAGTGATCCGGGGCAGGGAGAGTCCTTC

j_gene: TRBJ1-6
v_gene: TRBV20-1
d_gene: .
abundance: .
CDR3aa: CSGVSGNSPLHF
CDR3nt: TGCAGTGGGGTATCTGGGAATTCACCCCTCCACTTT

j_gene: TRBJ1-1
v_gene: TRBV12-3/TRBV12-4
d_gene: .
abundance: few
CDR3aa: CASSFSGYGLMTEAFF
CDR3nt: TGTGCCAGCAGTTTTTCAGGGTATGGGTTAATGACTGAAGCTTTCTTT

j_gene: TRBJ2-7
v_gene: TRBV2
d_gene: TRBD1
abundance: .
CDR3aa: CASNTQGAGEQYF
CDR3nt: TGTGCCAGCAATACACAGGGGGCGGGCGAGCAGTACTTC

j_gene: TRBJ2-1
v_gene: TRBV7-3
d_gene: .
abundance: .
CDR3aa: CASSQRYNEQSF
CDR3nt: TGTGCCAGCAGCCAGCGTTACAATGAGCAGTCCTTC